A single sample gave rise to the 9 T cell receptor beta chains below, sequenced in a study of cytomegalovirus exposure and HLA in healthy donors. 13 Jbeta primers and 60 Vbeta primers were used for the PCR. This table comes from immunoSEQ multiplex PCR, and its TCRdb copy is limited to in-frame clones, with some not included. The sample yields 150,000 to 200,000 clones, 75% to 90% seen once. Input material: PBMCs. The receptors come from a boy between 2 and 10 years old in good health and CMV-seronegative.

A single count supports this clone. This sequence joins TRBV7-3 and TRBJ2-5; TRBD2 aligns across 8 bases. J gave up 5 bases and V 5 bases, and 7 bases lay outside the gene matches. The CDR3 has 14 amino acids. The germline CDR1 and CDR2 sequences are SGHTA and FQGTGA. This chain's CDR3 is CASSPGTRGETQYF. The CDR3 nucleotides read TGTGCCAGCAGCCCGGGGACTAGGGGGGAGACCCAGTACTTC.

The chain uses TRBV7-9 and TRBJ2-7; 8 nucleotides line up with TRBD1. Trimming cost V 5 bases and J 0 bases; bases outside gene matches: 9. The CDR3 is 16 residues long. CDR1 is SEHNR and CDR2 is FQNEAQ in the germline V gene (reference sequence). The CDR3 nucleotides read TGTGCCAGCAGCCCGCGGACAGGGATCGGCTCCTACGAGCAGTACTTC. Translated, it gives CASSPRTGIGSYEQYF.

V gene TRBV19 combines with J gene TRBJ1-5; 9 bases are a match to TRBD1. Germline CDR1 reads LNHDA; CDR2 reads SQIVND (reference sequence). The CDR3 consists of 15 residues. J was trimmed by 5 bases and V by 3 bases; bases with no gene match: 5. CDR3 loop: CASSIRGQGDQPQHF. Written as DNA, the CDR3 is TGTGCCAGTAGTATTAGGGGACAGGGCGATCAGCCCCAGCATTTT.

This chain links TRBV30 with TRBJ2-1; perhaps TRBD2 as D (5 bases). The CDR3 is made up of 12 amino acids. Germline V gene data show CDR1 as GTSNPN and CDR2 as SVGIG (reference sequence). Trimming took 5 bases from V and 4 from J, leaving 9 bases between them. CDR3 loop: CAWGGLYNEQFF. The CDR3 coding sequence is TGTGCCTGGGGAGGACTGTACAATGAGCAGTTCTTC.

The V gene is TRBV4-1, the J gene TRBJ2-3; D perhaps matches TRBD2 (5 bases). CDR3 length: 14 amino acids. Germline CDR1 is MGHRA and CDR2 is YSYEKL. Trimming took off 0 bases at V and 5 bases at J, with 9 bases between the two ends. The CDR3 bases are TGCGCCAGCAGCCAAGAAGCGGTGGGAGATACGCAGTATTTT. It yields the protein CASSQEAVGDTQYF.

The V call is TRBV28, the J call TRBJ2-1; 12 positions match TRBD2. This CDR3 comprises 20 residues. Trimming removed 8 bases from V and 0 bases from J; junction bases left unmatched: 17. Per germline, CDR1 MDHEN and CDR2 SYDVKM. The CDR3 spells CASVTHTASGGADSYNEQFF. The DNA for the CDR3 is TGTGCCAGCGTAACGCATACCGCTAGCGGGGGGGCCGACTCCTACAATGAGCAGTTCTTC.

The chain has TRBV28 and TRBJ1-2; 11 bases fit TRBD1. Germline V lookup: CDR1 MDHEN, CDR2 SYDVKM. This CDR3 has 17 amino acids. Trimming removed 1 base from V and 2 bases from J; junction bases left unmatched: 6. The CDR3 here is CASSLSPGTGGNYGYTF. Here the CDR3 DNA reads TGTGCCAGCAGTTTATCTCCCGGGACAGGGGGGAACTATGGCTACACCTTC.

This clone was seen only a few times. CDR3 sequence reads: CASSQDLAAVSGNTIYF. As DNA, the CDR3 is TGTGCCAGCAGCCAAGACCTGGCGGCAGTCTCTGGAAACACCATATATTTT. The chain has TRBV4-2 and TRBJ1-3; D gene unclear. Germline CDR1 and CDR2: LGHNA and YNFKEQ. The CDR3 has 17 amino acids. The ends were cut back, 0 bases at V and 0 bases at J, with 12 bases in the middle.

This clone was observed once. This rearrangement joins TRBV7-9 to TRBJ1-1, with D perhaps matching TRBD1 (5 bases). CDR1 is SEHNR, CDR2 FQNEAQ, per germline (reference sequence). CDR3 length equals 14 residues. V lost 2 bases and J 4 bases, leaving 11 bases between the germline ends. Here the CDR3 reads CASSLNGARTEAFF. CDR3 nucleotide sequence: TGTGCCAGCAGCTTAAATGGGGCACGCACTGAAGCTTTCTTT.